This T cell receptor beta chain was profiled in a study of PD-1 blockade in mismatch repair-deficient tumors. All patients were mismatch repair deficient, assessed by either PCR or immunohistochemistry. TCR sequencing covered a few patients who responded to pembrolizumab. Looked up from germline, CDR1 is LNHDA and CDR2 is SQIVND (reference sequence). V lost 3 bases to trimming and J lost 1 base; unmatched junction nucleotides: 4. This CDR3 is 15 amino acids long. The protocol was immunoSEQ multiplex PCR, while the TCRdb copy is restricted to in-frame clones and leaves out a portion. The sample shows roughly 70,000 clones, around 80% of them seen only once.

The starting material was peripheral blood, obtained 2 weeks after starting pembrolizumab. This chain joins TRBV19 and TRBJ2-7, with 9 bases identical to TRBD2. The sequence was collected from an adult with mismatch repair-deficient cancer. CDR3 nucleotide sequence: TGTGCCAGTAGTATGGCTAGCGGGACGTCCTACGAGCAGTACTTC. Translated, it gives CASSMASGTSYEQYF.